This T cell receptor (beta chain) stems from a study of metastatic and nonmetastatic thyroid tumors. CDR1 and CDR2 from the germline V gene are LNHDA and SQIVND (reference sequence). This CDR3 is 15 amino acids long. Trimming took 5 bases from V and 2 from J, leaving 13 bases between them. The sample holds many counts of this clone. What it recognizes is unknown. Among the patients, none had received any treatment before thyroid surgery. TCRdb re-analyzed the PCR reads using MiXCR. The sample holds around 41,000 clones; 28% are singletons and the top ten take more than 9%. Study conclusions and caveats: The study reportedly found significantly higher TCR beta diversity in malignant thyroid tumors than benign nodules, in blood and tumor.

The clonotype comes from a male donor with papillary thyroid cancer or a benign thyroid nodule (not recorded which). Some clones in this sample may be carry-over from other donors' samples. The V and J genes are TRBV19 and TRBJ1-5; D not certain. Sample: blood. The chain's CDR3 is CASSPQMVGNQPQHF. The CDR3 DNA reads TGTGCCAGTAGTCCTCAAATGGTAGGCAATCAGCCCCAGCATTTT.